The 9 T cell receptor beta chains below were found in one sample sequenced in a study of CD8 T cells in ankylosing spondylitis. TCRdb called the 5' RACE reads again in MiXCR, with one record for every CDR3 protein. Of fewer than 250,000 distinct CDR3 sequences in the sample, about 10% were seen once. The sequenced sample was blood, either unsorted or a sorted T cell fraction (not recorded which). These TCRs come from a male donor with ankylosing spondylitis or in good health (not recorded which).

There are a few counts of this clonotype. The chain recombines TRBV10-3 with TRBJ1-1; D call uncertain. The CDR3 contains 14 residues. Germline V lookup: CDR1 ENHRY, CDR2 SYGVKD. V was trimmed by 0 bases and J by 0 bases, leaving 5 bases between them. CDR3: CAISESAVNTEAFF. CDR3 DNA: TGTGCCATCAGTGAGTCTGCAGTGAACACTGAAGCTTTCTTT.

The CDR3 here is CACASELEDTQYF. CDR3 nucleotides: TGTGCCTGTGCATCAGAACTCGAAGATACGCAGTATTTT. The rearrangement joins TRBV30 to TRBJ2-3; D is uncertain. Germline loops: CDR1 GTSNPN, CDR2 SVGIG (reference sequence). V was shortened by 6 bases and J by 5 bases, with 15 bases between the two germline ends. This CDR3 contains 13 residues.

The V call is TRBV7-2, the J call TRBJ2-4, with unresolved D. Trimming stripped 3 bases from V and 3 bases from J, with 9 bases between. The germline V gene has CDR1 SGHTA and CDR2 FQGNSA. This CDR3 is built from 14 residues. CDR3 protein: CASSFVGYKNIQYF. Here the CDR3 DNA reads TGTGCCAGCAGCTTTGTAGGGTACAAAAACATTCAGTACTTC.

The sample holds many counts of this clonotype. J is TRBJ2-5 and V is TRBV29-1; D unresolved. Germline V lookup: CDR1 SQVTM, CDR2 ANQGSEA. V lost 0 bases and J lost 4, with 9 bases in between. The CDR3 spans 13 residues. The CDR3 loop reads CSVEDQIGETQYF. In DNA, the CDR3 is TGCAGCGTTGAAGATCAGATTGGAGAGACCCAGTACTTC. The whole variable domain, remainder taken from reference TRBV29-1 and TRBJ2-5, is SAVISQKPSRDICQRGTSLTIQCQVDSQVTMMFWYRQQPGQSLTLIATANQGSEATYESGFVIDKFPISRPNLTFSTLTVSNMSPEDSSIYLCSVEDQIGETQYFGPGTRLLVL.

This clonotype was detected ten times or more. This chain joins TRBV12-3 or TRBV12-4 and TRBJ2-3; the D is unclear. The length of the CDR3 is 17 residues. Trimming stripped 1 base from V and 0 bases from J, with 14 bases between. The CDR3 region is CASSLDRVPTSTDTQYF. CDR3 sequence (DNA): TGTGCCAGCAGTTTAGACAGAGTTCCGACGAGCACAGATACGCAGTATTTT.

This clonotype appeared many times. The rearrangement links TRBV7-9 to TRBJ2-5; tentative D call: TRBD2 (5 bases). Germline V gene sequence: CDR1 SEHNR, CDR2 FQNEAQ (reference sequence). The V end lost 5 bases, the J end lost 2 bases, and 21 bases lay between the germline ends. The CDR3 consists of 17 residues. CDR3 in amino acids: CASSRGLLPQKQETQYF. In DNA form, the CDR3 reads TGTGCCAGCAGCCGAGGGTTATTACCCCAAAAACAAGAGACCCAGTACTTC. Looking up the rest from reference TRBV7-9 and TRBJ2-5 gives the full variable domain: DTGVSQNPRHKITKRGQNVTFRCDPISEHNRLYWYRQTLGQGPEFLTYFQNEAQLEKSRLLSDRFSAERPKGSFSTLEIQRTEQGDSAMYLCASSRGLLPQKQETQYFGPGTRLLVL.

The chain uses TRBV13 and TRBJ1-5; D is perhaps TRBD1 (5 bases). CDR3 length equals 17 residues. CDR1 is PRHDT and CDR2 is FYEKMQ in the germline V gene (reference sequence). Trimming cost V 2 bases and J 2 bases, with 16 bases left between them. For the CDR3, the DNA is TGTGCCAGCAGCTTAAGGCCTCTTAGGGGCGGCAATCAGCCCCAGCATTTT. It yields the protein CASSLRPLRGGNQPQHF. The variable domain in full, completed from reference TRBV13 and TRBJ1-5, reads AAGVIQSPRHLIKEKRETATLKCYPIPRHDTVYWYQQGPGQDPQFLISFYEKMQSDKGSIPDRFSAQQFSDYHSELNMSSLELGDSALYFCASSLRPLRGGNQPQHFGDGTRLSIL.

This clonotype has at least ten counts. This sequence joins TRBV7-2 and TRBJ1-5, with TRBD1 matching 10 bases. This CDR3 contains 14 residues. V was clipped by 4 bases and J by 6 bases; unmatched bases: 3. Germline V gives CDR1 SGHTA, CDR2 FQGNSA. The CDR3 here is CASSSRQGAQPQHF. The CDR3, as DNA: TGTGCCAGCAGCTCAAGACAGGGGGCTCAGCCCCAGCATTTT. The complete variable domain, with remaining parts taken from reference TRBV7-2 and TRBJ1-5, reads GAGVSQSPSNKVTEKGKDVELRCDPISGHTALYWYRQSLGQGLEFLIYFQGNSAPDKSGLPSDRFSAERTGGSVSTLTIQRTQQEDSAVYLCASSSRQGAQPQHFGDGTRLSIL.

Ten or more counts support this clonotype. The chain recombines TRBV12-3 or TRBV12-4 with TRBJ2-2, with 10 bases matching TRBD2. The J segment lost 0 bases and the V segment lost 10 bases, leaving 20 bases of the junction unmatched. CDR3 length: 20 amino acids. CDR3 DNA sequence: TGTGCCATCCTTCTCTTGGGGACTAGCGAGAAGTTCCCGAACACCGGGGAGCTGTTTTTT. It codes for CAILLLGTSEKFPNTGELFF.